This entry is about one T cell receptor beta chain. Its antigen remains unidentified. The CDR3 extends over 15 amino acids. Trimming removed 2 bases from V and 2 bases from J, with 12 bases in between. Germline CDR1 reads KGHSH; CDR2 reads LQKENI. TCRdb keeps only in-frame clones here, not all; method: immunoSEQ multiplex PCR. The sample shows about 1.1 million clones, approximately 80% of them seen only once. This entry comes from a study of shared clonotypes between healthy human individuals. The study's findings and limits: Expectations were that clonotype sharing among donors would be affected by sequencing depth.

The origin of this receptor is a man aged 18 to 30 in good health. Some clones in this sample may be carry-over from other donors' samples. The chain carries TRBV18 and TRBJ2-5; D possibly corresponds to TRBD2 (5 bases). What was sequenced was memory CD4+ T cells from PBMCs. Noted subset: CD45RA-negative fraction. CDR3 in DNA: TGTGCCAGCTCACCAGCGAGAAGCGGTCAAGAGACCCAGTACTTC. Protein sequence: CASSPARSGQETQYF.